The 24 T cell receptor beta chains below were found in one sample sequenced in a study of T-cell reconstitution after alpha-beta-depleted transplantation in children (dated by TCRdb to 2016 to 2018). The library relied on PCR. The reads were generated on an Illumina HiSeq 2500. TCR library preparation used molecular barcoding, with unique molecular identifiers applied to normalize quantification of the TCRbeta repertoire. TCRdb passed the public sequencing reads through fastp at Q25 and MiXCR, retaining productive beta sequences. Every CDR3 protein is listed once, alongside the most common genes and DNA of its rows. In this sample the table shows roughly 200,000 distinct CDR3 sequences, about 14% of which occur a single time. The ten largest clones take up roughly 13% of the sample. The specimen comprised PBMCs from the stem cell graft donor, sampled from the stem cell graft. The source is a human donor who donated a stem cell graft to a child with acute lymphoblastic leukemia.

This clonotype was recorded at least ten times. The chain has TRBV7-6 and TRBJ2-2, with 7 bases identical to TRBD1. Germline loops: CDR1 SGHVS, CDR2 FNYEAQ. V dropped 4 bases and J dropped 0; count of bases not matched to a gene: 8. The CDR3 length is 17 residues. CDR3 region: CASSSLRTGANTGELFF. The CDR3 region has the DNA TGTGCCAGCAGCTCACTACGGACAGGCGCGAACACCGGGGAGCTGTTTTTT. Based on the CDR3 plus reference TRBV7-6 and TRBJ2-2, the full variable domain is GAGVSQSPRYKVTKRGQDVALRCDPISGHVSLYWYRQALGQGPEFLTYFNYEAQQDKSGLPNDRFSAERPEGSISTLTIQRTEQRDSAMYRCASSSLRTGANTGELFFGEGSRLTVL.

This clonotype was observed at least ten times. The J gene is TRBJ2-3, the V gene TRBV15; D perhaps matches TRBD2 (5 bases). Trimming took 0 bases from V and 6 from J, leaving 13 bases between them. This CDR3 contains 15 residues. Germline-derived CDR1 and CDR2 are LNHNV and YYDKDF (reference sequence). The CDR3 loop reads CATSRDQAAGDTQYF. The CDR3 nucleotides are TGTGCCACCAGCAGAGATCAAGCGGCCGGGGATACGCAGTATTTT.

This clonotype showed up just a few times. The chain links TRBV20-1 to TRBJ1-5; D is unclear. The V gene lost 5 bases and the J gene lost 0 bases, with 11 bases spanning the gap. This CDR3 has 14 amino acids. Germline loops: CDR1 DFQATT, CDR2 SNEGSKA (reference sequence). In DNA form, the CDR3 reads TGCAGTGCTCACAGTGGAGATAGCAATCAGCCCCAGCATTTT. It codes for CSAHSGDSNQPQHF.

This clonotype occurred many times. The V and J genes are TRBV20-1 and TRBJ2-2, with a weak D call TRBD2 (5 bases). CDR3 length: 14 amino acids. With 3 bases removed from V and 3 bases from J, the gap between germline ends came to 11 bases. The germline gives CDR1 DFQATT, CDR2 SNEGSKA (reference sequence). CDR3 sequence reads: CSARGEGYTGELFF. Here the CDR3 DNA reads TGCAGTGCTAGGGGAGAGGGATACACCGGGGAGCTGTTTTTT.

This clonotype was picked up many times. This chain connects TRBV29-1 to TRBJ1-2; D not resolved. Germline V gives CDR1 SQVTM, CDR2 ANQGSEA. This CDR3 comprises 11 residues. Trimming took 0 bases from V and 7 from J, leaving 6 bases between them. CDR3 DNA: TGCAGCGTTGAAGAAGGAGGTGGCTACACCTTC. Translation gives CSVEEGGGYTF. Based on the CDR3 plus reference TRBV29-1 and TRBJ1-2, the full variable domain is SAVISQKPSRDICQRGTSLTIQCQVDSQVTMMFWYRQQPGQSLTLIATANQGSEATYESGFVIDKFPISRPNLTFSTLTVSNMSPEDSSIYLCSVEEGGGYTFGSGTRLTVV.

This chain joins TRBV7-9 and TRBJ2-1, with 9 bases that match TRBD2. V was pared by 5 bases and J by 7 bases, with 18 bases of the junction left unmatched. This CDR3 contains 18 residues. CDR1 and CDR2 (germline): SEHNR, FQNEAQ (reference sequence). CDR3 sequence: CASSQNVAGGPVVNEQFF. In DNA form, the CDR3 reads TGTGCCAGCAGCCAGAACGTCGCGGGAGGGCCTGTGGTTAATGAGCAGTTCTTC.

This clonotype was found many times. This sequence joins TRBV20-1 and TRBJ1-1; D gene ambiguous. Trimming shortened V by 5 bases and J by 2 bases, and 12 bases separated the two germline ends. Per germline, CDR1 DFQATT and CDR2 SNEGSKA (reference sequence). The CDR3 loop spans 13 amino acids. The CDR3: CSALTGSNTEAFF. The CDR3 bases are TGCAGTGCTTTAACTGGGAGTAACACTGAAGCTTTCTTT.

This clonotype was detected many times. This chain uses TRBV9 with TRBJ2-7, with D perhaps TRBD2 (6 bases). V was clipped by 2 bases and J by 6 bases, with 12 bases between them. The CDR3 is 13 amino acids. Per germline, CDR1 SGDLS and CDR2 YYNGEE. The CDR3 DNA reads as TGTGCCAGCAGCGTCCGGCGGGGCAGCGAGCAGTACTTC. It specifies CASSVRRGSEQYF.

This clonotype was seen many times. The chain carries TRBV7-2 and TRBJ2-1; D possibly corresponds to TRBD1 (6 bases). CDR3 length: 14 residues. Per the germline V gene, CDR1 is SGHTA and CDR2 is FQGNSA. The V and J ends lost 2 bases and 5 bases respectively, with 10 bases between them. The CDR3 loop is CASSLFRTDNEQFF. DNA of the CDR3: TGTGCCAGCAGCTTATTCCGGACAGACAATGAGCAGTTCTTC. Filled out from reference TRBV7-2 and TRBJ2-1, the complete variable domain reads GAGVSQSPSNKVTEKGKDVELRCDPISGHTALYWYRQSLGQGLEFLIYFQGNSAPDKSGLPSDRFSAERTGGSVSTLTIQRTQQEDSAVYLCASSLFRTDNEQFFGPGTRLTVL.

This clonotype appeared many times. The chain combines TRBV2 with TRBJ2-5; 7 bases line up with TRBD1. From germline, CDR1 is SNHLY and CDR2 FYNNEI. With V trimmed by 4 bases and J by 7 bases, 6 bases remained unmatched. This CDR3 is 13 amino acids long. The CDR3 DNA sequence: TGTGCCAGCAGTGTGACACAGGGGTGGACCCAGTACTTC. Amino acids: CASSVTQGWTQYF.

For this clonotype: This may stem from a read error, because a much larger clone lies one nucleotide away. The CDR3 carries no conserved terminal phenylalanine or tryptophan, so it likely arises from a read error. The chain recombines TRBV20-1 with TRBJ2-7; 7 bases map to TRBD1. The junction had 15 bases not matched to a gene; V was cut back by 4 bases and J by 3 bases. The germline V gene encodes CDR1 DFQATT and CDR2 SNEGSKA (reference sequence). This CDR3 has 16 residues. In nucleotides, the CDR3 is TGCAGTGCTACACAACAAAATACAGGGGCGGGCTACGAGCAGTACCTC. Amino acid sequence: CSATQQNTGAGYEQYL.

At least ten counts were recorded for this clonotype. V is TRBV7-6 and J is TRBJ2-2; either TRBD1 or TRBD2 may fit D (6 bases each). Germline assignment: CDR1 SGHVS and CDR2 FNYEAQ. The CDR3 is made up of 15 amino acids. V was cut by 6 bases and J by 1 base, with 12 bases left in between. The CDR3 region is CASRRDTVNTGELFF. The CDR3, as DNA: TGTGCCAGCAGGCGGGACACAGTGAACACCGGGGAGCTGTTTTTT.

This clonotype was observed at least ten times. The gene calls are TRBV11-2 and TRBJ2-1, with 7 bases that match TRBD2. J gave up 0 bases and V 5 bases, and 4 bases lay outside the gene matches. Germline loops: CDR1 SGHAT, CDR2 FQNNGV. The CDR3 extends over 15 amino acids. The chain's CDR3 is CASSLLANSYNEQFF. The DNA for the CDR3 is TGTGCCAGCAGCCTACTAGCGAACTCCTACAATGAGCAGTTCTTC.

With regard to this clonotype: This clone may be a read error of a much larger clone one base away. This CDR3 fails to terminate in the conserved phenylalanine or tryptophan, so it likely reflects a read error. In DNA, the CDR3 is TGCGCCAGCAGCTTCGCTCCGGGGCGATCGAACACTGAAGCTTTCTTG. This encodes CASSFAPGRSNTEAFL. This chain joins TRBV5-1 and TRBJ1-1; possibly TRBD1 for D (5 bases). The V and J ends lost 2 bases and 1 base respectively, with 15 bases between them. This CDR3 spans 16 amino acids. Per germline, CDR1 SGHRS and CDR2 YFSETQ.

The J gene is TRBJ2-5, the V gene TRBV6-1; TRBD2 agrees at 12 bases. Germline CDR1 and CDR2: MNHNS and SASEGT. J gave up 5 bases and V 7 bases, and 5 bases lay outside the gene matches. CDR3 length equals 14 residues. The CDR3 nucleotides read TGTGCCAGCAAGAGACTAGCGGGAGTTGAGACCCAGTACTTC. Residues: CASKRLAGVETQYF.

The chain couples TRBV7-2 to TRBJ2-1, with 7 bases fitting TRBD2. With V trimmed by 1 base and J by 10 bases, 10 bases remained unmatched. Per the germline V gene, CDR1 is SGHTA and CDR2 is FQGNSA. The CDR3 is 15 amino acids. DNA of the CDR3: TGTGCCAGCAGCTTAGACGGGGGAGCGGGACGGGAGCAGTTCTTC. Translated: CASSLDGGAGREQFF. The variable domain in full, with the rest retrieved from reference TRBV7-2 and TRBJ2-1, is GAGVSQSPSNKVTEKGKDVELRCDPISGHTALYWYRQSLGQGLEFLIYFQGNSAPDKSGLPSDRFSAERTGGSVSTLTIQRTQQEDSAVYLCASSLDGGAGREQFFGPGTRLTVL.

The chain uses TRBV30 and TRBJ1-4; tentatively, D is TRBD1 (6 bases). Germline V gene sequence: CDR1 GTSNPN, CDR2 SVGIG (reference sequence). This CDR3 has 13 amino acids. Trimming removed 7 bases at V and 4 bases at J, with 13 bases between. For the CDR3, the DNA is TGTGCCTCCTCGGGGGGCATTAATGAAAAACTGTTTTTT. The encoded protein is CASSGGINEKLFF.

This clonotype appeared a few times. The chain employs TRBV5-1 and TRBJ1-2, with 7 bases that match TRBD1. Unmatched junction bases numbered 17, after V lost 4 bases and J lost 8 bases. The CDR3 runs to 16 residues. From germline, CDR1 is SGHRS and CDR2 YFSETQ. The CDR3 loop reads CASSPDPTGSKTGYTF. Written as DNA, the CDR3 is TGCGCCAGCAGCCCGGATCCGACAGGGAGCAAGACGGGCTACACCTTC.

This clonotype showed up just a few times. The V gene is TRBV25-1, the J gene TRBJ1-3, with D possibly TRBD1 on 5 matching bases. CDR3 length: 13 amino acids. V lost 5 bases and J lost 7, with 12 bases in between. CDR1 is MGHDK, CDR2 SYGVNS, per germline. The CDR3 loop reads CASSWGSWNTIYF. The CDR3 DNA follows: TGTGCCAGCAGTTGGGGCAGCTGGAACACCATATATTTT.

This clonotype was found many times. The V and J genes are TRBV5-5 and TRBJ2-2; D possibly uses TRBD1 or TRBD2 (5 bases each). From germline, CDR1 is SGHKS and CDR2 YYEKEE (reference sequence). V was cut by 7 bases and J by 6 bases, with 13 bases left in between. CDR3 length: 13 residues. This CDR3 reads CASDIRGAGELFF. In DNA, the CDR3 is TGTGCCAGCGATATCAGAGGGGCCGGGGAGCTGTTTTTT.

Ten or more counts support this clonotype. The genes are TRBV12-3 or TRBV12-4 and TRBJ2-1, with 7 bases aligning to TRBD1. The CDR3 sequence is 13 residues long. V shed 4 bases, J shed 6 bases, and the junction held 3 bases outside the gene matches. CDR3 coding DNA: TGTGCCAGCAGTTGGAGACAGGGCAATGAGCAGTTCTTC. Encoded protein: CASSWRQGNEQFF.

In regard to this clonotype: This may be a read error: a much more frequent sequence differs by one nucleotide. The chain joins TRBV12-3 or TRBV12-4 to TRBJ1-1; no clear D. The CDR3 contains 14 residues. The CDR3, as DNA: TGTGCCAACAGTTTAGAACGGGAGAACACTGAAGCTTTCTTT. Residues: CANSLERENTEAFF.

There are many counts of this clonotype. V is TRBV29-1 and J is TRBJ2-7, with TRBD1 as a possible D gene (6 bases). The germline V gene encodes CDR1 SQVTM and CDR2 ANQGSEA. Trimming left V 7 bases short and J 5 bases short, with 18 bases between. The CDR3 is 13 amino acids. The CDR3: CSALRGASDEQYF. As DNA, the CDR3 is TGCAGCGCCCTCAGGGGAGCTTCGGACGAGCAGTACTTC.

The V and J genes are TRBV10-3 and TRBJ2-7, with D tentatively TRBD2 (6 bases). Deletions cut 0 bases from V and 2 bases from J, with 8 bases between. This CDR3 region has 14 residues. Germline V gene sequence: CDR1 ENHRY, CDR2 SYGVKD. The CDR3 DNA sequence: TGTGCCATCAGTGAGTCGGAGGGGACCTACGAGCAGTACTTC. Amino acid sequence: CAISESEGTYEQYF.